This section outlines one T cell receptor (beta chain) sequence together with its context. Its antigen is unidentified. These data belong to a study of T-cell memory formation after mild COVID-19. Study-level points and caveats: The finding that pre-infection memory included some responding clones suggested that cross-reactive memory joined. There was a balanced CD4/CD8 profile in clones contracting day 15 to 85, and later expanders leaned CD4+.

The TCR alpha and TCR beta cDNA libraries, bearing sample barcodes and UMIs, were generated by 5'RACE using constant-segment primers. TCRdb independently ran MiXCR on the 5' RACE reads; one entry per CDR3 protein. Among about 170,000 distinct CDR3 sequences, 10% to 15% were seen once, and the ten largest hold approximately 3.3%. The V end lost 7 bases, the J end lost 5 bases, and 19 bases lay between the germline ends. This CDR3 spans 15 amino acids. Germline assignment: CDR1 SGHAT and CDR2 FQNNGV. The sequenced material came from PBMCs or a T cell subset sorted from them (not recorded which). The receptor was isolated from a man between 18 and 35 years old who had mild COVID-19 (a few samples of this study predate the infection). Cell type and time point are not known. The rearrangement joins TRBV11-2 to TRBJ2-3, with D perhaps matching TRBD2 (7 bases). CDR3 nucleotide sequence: TGTGCCAGCAATTATGGGGGGGCTGGCGGAGATACGCAGTATTTT. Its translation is CASNYGGAGGDTQYF.